The entry below describes one T cell receptor (beta chain). The table lists this clone with a few counts. Its specific antigen is unknown. Base qualities are not at hand, and no much larger clone is one base apart. These data come from a study of blood T cell repertoires in COVID-19 (dated by TCRdb to 2019 to 2021). At the level of the whole study: Samples from collaborators originated in the United States, Italy and Spain and spanned both the acute and convalescent phases of COVID-19. The prospective study material was composed of cDNA or gDNA derived from T cells, B-cell-depleted T cells, or PBMCs. The dataset comprised deeply sampled blood TCRbeta repertoires from subjects exposed to, actively infected with, or recovered from COVID-19. The repertoires were released in a freely available public database meant as a resource for research on the immune response to SARS-CoV-2. Samples came from the ongoing ImmuneRACE study (first 160 participants) plus 1,254 subjects from 6 global collaborators. The sample metadata nearly always contained a de-identified subject ID, COVID-19 status, age in years and sex. Where available, HLA class I and class II types were taken from metadata supplied by the sample provider and were not determined by assay-based typing.

The CDR3 numbers 15 residues from cysteine through phenylalanine. CDR3 DNA is the only sequence kept; it has 45 bases, read in frame from the first base. CDR1 and CDR2 are read off the germline V gene (reference sequence) as SEHNR and FQNEAQ. Compared with germline, V lacks 5 bases and J lacks 4 bases; bases without a gene match: 10. Whole blood was collected in K2EDTA tubes by collaborating institutions according to the institutions' own protocols. Collaborator samples were shipped for TCRbeta analysis as frozen whole blood, isolated PBMCs, or DNA extracted from either sample type. The immunoSEQ Assay, a bias-controlled multiplex PCR, was used to amplify TCRbeta CDR3 regions from genomic DNA. The published analysis was carried out like this. The number of nucleated cells in each sample was estimated by amplification of reference gene primers within the assay. To quantify the absolute abundance of each unique TCRbeta CDR3 rearrangement, sequence reads were collapsed and filtered. For each sample, productive Simpson clonality was calculated by taking the square root of Simpson's diversity index across productive rearrangements. The immuneACCESS repertoire file appears here via TCRdb, limited to in-frame rearrangements. These files lack a portion of the clones; in checked studies, under half of the deficit traces to unresolved V genes, and the cause of the others is not known. That table gives V, J and clone size, and the DNA gave D and trimming. The sample has some 180,000 clones on record, around 90% of them singletons. The ten largest make up less than 0.7% of the sample.

Study-wide findings and limitations: Clinical and demographic metadata were provided uncurated, with the amount varying by source and participant.

Sequenced: peripheral blood. The rearranged segments are TRBV7-9 and TRBJ1-2, with 7 central nucleotides matching TRBD1. The TCR originated in a man aged 45-65 years with acute or convalescent COVID-19. The CDR3 reads CASSPPSDRAYGYTF. At the DNA level, the sequence is TGTGCCAGCAGCCCACCCTCTGACAGGGCCTATGGCTACACCTTC.